Presented here are 10 T cell receptor beta chains from one specimen sequenced in a study of OX40 agonist ivuxolimab in advanced cancers. Clones were read by immunoSEQ multiplex PCR, and TCRdb kept only the in-frame ones, dropping some. Counted here are approximately 24,000 clones, about 76% occurring once; the ten biggest clones make up 13% to 15%. The sample in question was CD4+ or CD8+ T cells sorted from blood, obtained in a trial of the OX40 agonist ivuxolimab. These TCRs come from an adult with an advanced solid tumor such as melanoma, head and neck, liver or kidney cancer.

This clone was counted once. The chain couples TRBV6-6 to TRBJ1-4; perhaps TRBD1 as D (6 bases). CDR3 size: 15 residues. Between the trimmed V and J ends, which lost 0 bases and 7 bases, there was a span of 12 bases. Germline lookup yields CDR1 MNHNY and CDR2 SVGAGI (reference sequence). CDR3 sequence: CASSYSGAEGEKLFF. Written as DNA, the CDR3 is TGTGCCAGCAGTTACTCGGGGGCCGAGGGTGAAAAACTGTTTTTT.

The gene calls are TRBV4-3 and TRBJ2-3; either TRBD1 or TRBD2 may supply D (6 bases each). The CDR3 covers 15 residues. Germline V lookup: CDR1 LGHNA, CDR2 YSLEER. With 1 base removed from V and 9 bases from J, the gap between germline ends came to 17 bases. The CDR3 sequence is CASSQGGLEGVTQYF. CDR3 coding DNA: TGCGCCAGCAGCCAAGGGGGGTTGGAGGGGGTCACGCAGTATTTT.

V usage is TRBV6-4 and J usage is TRBJ2-3; the match to TRBD2 covers 7 bases. J gave up 1 base and V 2 bases, and 3 bases lay outside the gene matches. Germline V gene lookup returns CDR1 MRHNA and CDR2 SNTAGT. This CDR3 spans 15 amino acids. The CDR3 nucleotides are TGTGCCAGCAGTGACAGAAGCGGGGGCACAGATACGCAGTATTTT. Amino acid sequence: CASSDRSGGTDTQYF.

The chain carries TRBV6-6 and TRBJ1-3, with unresolved D. V lost 0 bases, J lost 0 bases, and 6 bases lay in between. The CDR3 is 15 amino acids. CDR1 is MNHNY and CDR2 is SVGAGI in the germline V gene (reference sequence). CDR3 nucleotide sequence: TGTGCCAGCAGTTACTCTATCAACTCTGGAAACACCATATATTTT. It specifies CASSYSINSGNTIYF.

The chain couples TRBV14 to TRBJ2-3, with TRBD1 matching over 7 bases. Germline loops: CDR1 SGHDN, CDR2 FVKESK. The ends lost 1 base at V and 2 bases at J; junction bases unmatched: 6. The CDR3 spans 16 residues. CDR3: CASSQVRGQVTDTQYF. Here the CDR3 DNA reads TGTGCCAGCAGCCAAGTGAGGGGGCAGGTCACAGATACGCAGTATTTT.

V and J are TRBV14 and TRBJ1-2; maybe TRBD1 (6 bases). CDR3 length equals 15 residues. Germline-derived CDR1 and CDR2 are SGHDN and FVKESK. Trimming cost V 4 bases and J 5 bases, with 17 bases left between them. This chain's CDR3 is CASSLQGQLEYGYTF. In DNA form, the CDR3 reads TGTGCCAGCAGCCTCCAAGGACAGCTAGAATATGGCTACACCTTC.

This clone came up once. CDR3 nucleotide sequence: TGTGCCAGCAGCTTATTAGCGGACGGGGCCAACGTCCTGACTTTC. It encodes CASSLLADGANVLTF. This sequence joins TRBV7-2 and TRBJ2-6; D may be TRBD2 (6 bases). The V and J ends lost 2 bases and 4 bases respectively, with 9 bases between them. The length of the CDR3 is 15 residues. CDR1 is SGHTA, CDR2 FQGNSA, per germline.

J is TRBJ1-1 and V is TRBV7-8; D is possibly TRBD1 (6 bases). Germline V gene sequence: CDR1 SGHVS, CDR2 FQNEAQ. With 6 bases removed from V and 0 bases from J, the gap between germline ends came to 11 bases. The CDR3 is 14 amino acids. The CDR3 region has the DNA TGTGCCAGCAGTCCGGACAGCATGAACACTGAAGCTTTCTTT. Translation gives CASSPDSMNTEAFF.

About this clone itself: A read error may produce the germline difference seen at one junction end. The chain joins TRBV10-3 to TRBJ1-1, with D perhaps TRBD1 (5 bases). CDR1 and CDR2 (germline): ENHRY, SYGVKD. CDR3 length: 14 amino acids. In DNA form, the CDR3 reads TGTGCCAGCAGTTACAACGGACAACTACATGAAGCTTTCTTT. It encodes CASSYNGQLHEAFF.

This CDR3 is CASSSHGEREQYF. The CDR3 coding sequence is TGTGCCAGCAGCTCGCACGGGGAGCGAGAGCAGTACTTC. V usage is TRBV7-8 and J usage is TRBJ2-7, with D tentatively TRBD2 (5 bases). The CDR3 sequence is 13 residues long. Germline lookup yields CDR1 SGHVS and CDR2 FQNEAQ. Trimming left V 4 bases short and J 7 bases short, with 14 bases between.